Sequencing of this T cell receptor beta chain was carried out in a study of cytomegalovirus exposure and HLA in healthy donors. Findings and limits, study-wide: Later analysis identified about 18,000 TCR beta sequences associated with HLA alleles, using a false discovery rate threshold of 0.05. Cytomegalovirus association was assigned to 170 or so TCR beta chains.

V was cut by 2 bases and J by 11 bases, with 9 bases left in between. The CDR3 length is 12 residues. Germline lookup yields CDR1 SEHNR and CDR2 FQNEAQ (reference sequence). To note about this clone: The antigen remains undetermined.

Researchers ran the PCR with 60 Vbeta and 13 Jbeta primers. TCRdb's table, derived via immunoSEQ multiplex PCR, lists solely in-frame clones and lacks some. Of more than 90,000 clones listed, roughly three quarters were seen once; the top ten hold 16%. Sequencing was performed on PBMCs. The V gene is TRBV7-9, the J gene TRBJ1-4; the D is unclear. The TCR comes from a middle-aged man in good health and CMV-seropositive. CDR3 region: CASSLNVYKLFF. For the CDR3, the DNA is TGTGCCAGCAGCTTAAATGTGTATAAACTGTTTTTT.